This TCR beta chain was identified during a study of blood T cell repertoires in COVID-19. This clone has only one observation. The ends lost 8 bases at V and 2 bases at J; junction bases unmatched: 13. Germline CDR1 is MDHEN and CDR2 is SYDVKM. The length of the CDR3 is 17 residues. Clones were read by immunoSEQ multiplex PCR, and TCRdb kept only the in-frame ones, dropping some. The profile covers around 77,000 clones, with 65% to 90% appearing a single time and about a tenth taken by the ten largest. This TCR came from a man in his 70s with active or convalescent COVID-19. Sequencing was done on a sample of peripheral blood. The genes are TRBV28 and TRBJ1-5, with TRBD1 matching 9 bases. CDR3 residues: CASLPLPGQGGNQPQHF. In DNA form, the CDR3 reads TGTGCCAGCCTTCCACTCCCGGGACAGGGTGGCAATCAGCCCCAGCATTTT.